The 26 T cell receptor beta chains reported below all come from one sample, sequenced in a study of cytomegalovirus exposure and HLA in healthy donors. A multiplex PCR was run with 60 Vbeta primers and 13 Jbeta primers. Measured with immunoSEQ multiplex PCR; TCRdb has only the in-frame clones, and not every one. The sample's table shows around 140,000 clones. Sequenced input: PBMCs. Every receptor here comes from a woman aged 40 to 50 in good health and CMV-seronegative.

The rearrangement uses TRBV7-3 and TRBJ1-2, with 8 bases that match TRBD1. CDR3 length: 14 residues. Germline CDR1 is SGHTA and CDR2 is FQGTGA. The trim removed 10 bases at V and 4 bases at J, leaving 11 bases unmatched. The CDR3 loop is CATFSGGAGYGYTF. The CDR3 bases are TGTGCCACCTTTTCAGGGGGCGCGGGCTATGGCTACACCTTC.

J is TRBJ1-2 and V is TRBV18; D call uncertain. Between the trimmed V and J ends, which lost 1 base and 5 bases, there was a span of 14 bases. Germline CDR1 KGHSH, CDR2 LQKENI. The CDR3 covers 15 residues. CDR3 DNA: TGTGCCAGCTCACCACGGAGTTTATTTGATTATGGCTACACCTTC. Its translation: CASSPRSLFDYGYTF.

The CDR3 sequence is CASSLITVLGTDTQYF. The CDR3 DNA is TGTGCCAGCAGCTTGATAACAGTTCTCGGCACAGATACGCAGTATTTT. The J gene is TRBJ2-3, the V gene TRBV7-9; D gene ambiguous. Per the germline V gene, CDR1 is SEHNR and CDR2 is FQNEAQ (reference sequence). Trimming took off 3 bases at V and 1 base at J, with 14 bases between the two ends. The CDR3 length is 16 residues.

The chain's CDR3 is CSVLKQGTNTEAFF. CDR3 DNA: TGCAGCGTTCTTAAACAGGGTACGAACACTGAAGCTTTCTTT. This sequence joins TRBV29-1 and TRBJ1-1, with a tentative D call TRBD1 (6 bases). Trimming removed 5 bases from V and 1 base from J, with 14 bases in between. In germline, CDR1 is SQVTM, CDR2 ANQGSEA. The CDR3 has 14 residues.

The chain combines TRBV11-2 with TRBJ2-7; maybe TRBD2 (7 bases). Trimming took 1 base from V and 0 from J, leaving 13 bases between them. The CDR3 consists of 16 residues. Germline CDR1 is SGHAT and CDR2 is FQNNGV. CDR3 loop: CASSLGGGGPSYEQYV. The CDR3 DNA reads TGTGCCAGCAGCTTAGGGGGCGGGGGCCCCTCCTACGAGCAGTACGTC.

The J gene is TRBJ2-7, the V gene TRBV4-1, with 12 bases aligning to TRBD1. CDR1 and CDR2 from the germline V gene are MGHRA and YSYEKL. This CDR3 contains 16 residues. V lost 6 bases, J lost 6 bases, and 12 bases stayed unmatched. CDR3 DNA sequence: TGCGCCAGCAGGGAAAACCCGGGACAGGGGGCTCGCGAGCAGTACTTC. Amino acids: CASRENPGQGAREQYF.

V and J are TRBV19 and TRBJ2-3, with TRBD1 identical over 9 bases. Germline CDR1 and CDR2: LNHDA and SQIVND (reference sequence). V gave up 5 bases and J gave up 5 bases; unmatched junction bases: 5. This CDR3 is 14 amino acids long. CDR3 sequence (DNA): TGTGCCAGTAGTTTGGACAGGGGCCAAGATACGCAGTATTTT. It specifies CASSLDRGQDTQYF.

The V gene is TRBV4-3, the J gene TRBJ1-1, with 11 bases identical to TRBD1. This CDR3 contains 16 residues. Germline V CDR1 and CDR2: LGHNA, YSLEER. Germline trimming cut 4 bases from V and 7 bases from J; bases unmatched to any gene: 11. The chain's CDR3 is CASSLGLRTGGDEAFF. The CDR3 bases are TGCGCCAGCAGCCTGGGACTACGGACAGGGGGCGATGAAGCTTTCTTT.

V is TRBV7-9 and J is TRBJ2-7; possibly TRBD1 for D (6 bases). The CDR3 runs 14 residues. CDR1 is SEHNR and CDR2 is FQNEAQ in the germline V gene (reference sequence). V lost 7 bases and J lost 5, with 18 bases in between. CDR3 amino acids: CASNSQGFLNEQYV. In nucleotides, the CDR3 is TGTGCCAGCAACTCACAGGGTTTCCTCAACGAGCAGTACGTC.

V and J are TRBV29-1 and TRBJ2-2, with 9 positions matching TRBD2. Germline values: CDR1 SQVTM, CDR2 ANQGSEA. This CDR3 has 14 residues. The V gene end was trimmed by 4 bases and the J gene end by 3 bases; junction bases not matched to a gene: 3. The CDR3: CSVGGGVDTGELFF. The CDR3 bases are TGCAGCGTTGGCGGGGGGGTCGACACCGGGGAGCTGTTTTTT.

The chain is built from TRBV7-2 and TRBJ2-5; TRBD1 matches 7 bases. The CDR3 totals 13 residues. Germline CDR1 and CDR2: SGHTA and FQGNSA. The V gene end was trimmed by 3 bases and the J gene end by 13 bases; junction bases not matched to a gene: 11. The CDR3 loop reads CASSLGTRDSLYF. The CDR3 nucleotides read TGTGCCAGCAGCTTGGGGACCCGGGACAGCCTGTACTTC. The full variable domain, rest sourced from reference TRBV7-2 and TRBJ2-5, is GAGVSQSPSNKVTEKGKDVELRCDPISGHTALYWYRQSLGQGLEFLIYFQGNSAPDKSGLPSDRFSAERTGGSVSTLTIQRTQQEDSAVYLCASSLGTRDSLYFGPGTRLLVL.

J is TRBJ2-1 and V is TRBV11-2; D unresolved. CDR1 is SGHAT, CDR2 FQNNGV, per germline. V lost 0 bases and J 14 bases, leaving 8 bases between the germline ends. The CDR3 totals 11 residues. CDR3: CASSLDRTKFF. The CDR3 DNA reads TGTGCCAGCAGCTTAGATCGCACAAAGTTCTTC.

The genes are TRBV6-6 and TRBJ1-6; 7 bases agree with TRBD1. The CDR3 runs to 13 residues. Germline CDR1 MNHNY, CDR2 SVGAGI (reference sequence). DNA for the CDR3: TGTGCGGCGAGGGGGCTCGATAATTCACCCCTCCACTTT. Amino acids: CAARGLDNSPLHF.

The genes are TRBV6-1 and TRBJ2-3, with D possibly matching TRBD1 (6 bases). V lost 7 bases and J 1 base, leaving 12 bases between the germline ends. This CDR3 comprises 14 residues. Germline V gene lookup returns CDR1 MNHNS and CDR2 SASEGT. In DNA form, the CDR3 reads TGTGCCAGCAACACAGAGGGGGGCACAGATACGCAGTATTTT. Translating gives CASNTEGGTDTQYF.

Note on this clone: The junction departs from the called germline gene at one end, perhaps through a read error. The chain employs TRBV28 and TRBJ2-3, with 12 bases aligning to TRBD2. The CDR3 contains 14 residues. Germline values: CDR1 MDHEN, CDR2 SYDVKM. The CDR3 region has the DNA TGTTGTATAGGGACTAGCGGGTCCACAGGTACGCAGTATTTT. It yields the protein CCIGTSGSTGTQYF.

The chain has TRBV5-4 and TRBJ1-1; 12 positions match TRBD1. The CDR3 length is 16 residues. V lost 3 bases to trimming and J lost 10 bases; unmatched junction nucleotides: 13. The V gene's germline CDR1 is SGHNT and CDR2 YYREEE (reference sequence). The CDR3 DNA reads as TGTGCCAGCAGCTGGGGAATTTCCGGGACAGGGGGCCGAGCTTTCTTT. It translates to CASSWGISGTGGRAFF.

This chain links TRBV9 with TRBJ2-2, with 10 bases aligning to TRBD1. The CDR3 extends over 16 amino acids. Germline loops: CDR1 SGDLS, CDR2 YYNGEE. V gave up 0 bases and J gave up 3 bases; unmatched junction bases: 2. CDR3 nucleotide sequence: TGTGCCAGCAGCGTAGCGACAGGGGGCTACACCGGGGAGCTGTTTTTT. It specifies CASSVATGGYTGELFF. The full variable domain, rest sourced from reference TRBV9 and TRBJ2-2, is DSGVTQTPKHLITATGQRVTLRCSPRSGDLSVYWYQQSLDQGLQFLIQYYNGEERAKGNILERFSAQQFPDLHSELNLSSLELGDSALYFCASSVATGGYTGELFFGEGSRLTVL.

The chain combines TRBV4-3 with TRBJ2-1; 11 bases are shared with TRBD1. The CDR3 contains 16 residues. Germline CDR1 reads LGHNA; CDR2 reads YSLEER. J was trimmed by 9 bases and V by 4 bases; bases with no gene match: 11. CDR3 in DNA: TGCGCCAGCAGCCGCACTGGACAGGGGGCGGCCAGTGAGCAGTTCTTC. It encodes CASSRTGQGAASEQFF.

The rearrangement links TRBV28 to TRBJ2-7; no reliable D call. The CDR3 contains 13 residues. Germline V gene data show CDR1 as MDHEN and CDR2 as SYDVKM. The germline V and J ends were trimmed by 8 bases and 2 bases, with 13 bases remaining between them. CDR3 region: CASRSAEPYEQYV. The CDR3 DNA reads as TGTGCCAGCCGGTCCGCGGAGCCCTACGAGCAGTACGTC.

This chain joins TRBV19 and TRBJ1-2; the D gene is possibly TRBD1 (5 bases). Germline CDR1 is LNHDA and CDR2 is SQIVND (reference sequence). This CDR3 contains 15 residues. Trimming took off 1 base at V and 0 bases at J, with 9 bases between the two ends. The CDR3 sequence: CASSIAAGPNYGYTF. In DNA form, the CDR3 reads TGTGCCAGTAGTATAGCTGCGGGACCTAACTATGGCTACACCTTC.

The gene calls are TRBV6-6 and TRBJ2-7; 8 nucleotides agree with TRBD2. Germline V gene sequence: CDR1 MNHNY, CDR2 SVGAGI (reference sequence). The CDR3 has 14 amino acids. Trimming removed 4 bases from V and 4 bases from J; junction bases left unmatched: 6. The DNA of the CDR3 is TGTGCCAGCAGTTCCGGGACTAGGTCTTACGAGCAGTACTTC. Amino acids: CASSSGTRSYEQYF.

The chain combines TRBV5-6 with TRBJ1-2; no firm D call. Germline CDR1 is SGHDT and CDR2 is YYEEEE. The CDR3 has 13 amino acids. The V and J ends lost 3 bases and 0 bases respectively, with 6 bases between them. CDR3 sequence: CASSSSANYGYTF. As DNA, the CDR3 is TGTGCCAGCAGCTCTTCGGCTAACTATGGCTACACCTTC.

The chain is built from TRBV7-3 and TRBJ1-4; D is undetermined. V lost 3 bases, J lost 3 bases, and 5 bases lay in between. The CDR3 is 13 amino acids. Germline loops: CDR1 SGHTA, CDR2 FQGTGA. The CDR3 protein is CASSLRPNEKLFF. As DNA, the CDR3 is TGTGCCAGCAGCTTGAGGCCTAATGAAAAACTGTTTTTT.

This sequence joins TRBV7-2 and TRBJ1-1, with D maybe TRBD1 (5 bases). The CDR3 consists of 16 residues. Per the germline V gene, CDR1 is SGHTA and CDR2 is FQGNSA. V lost 2 bases, J lost 5 bases, and 18 bases lay in between. The CDR3 reads CASSLWVGQGGTEAFF. The DNA for the CDR3 is TGTGCCAGCAGCTTATGGGTAGGGCAGGGAGGTACTGAAGCTTTCTTT.

CDR3 residues: CASSLVGAGRSNEQFF. In DNA form, the CDR3 reads TGTGCCAGCAGCTTGGTGGGTGCCGGGAGGTCAAATGAGCAGTTCTTC. The chain recombines TRBV5-6 with TRBJ2-1; 7 bases agree with TRBD2. V lost 0 bases to trimming and J lost 7 bases; unmatched junction nucleotides: 10. CDR1 and CDR2 from the germline V gene are SGHDT and YYEEEE. The CDR3 totals 16 residues. The full variable domain, in which reference TRBV5-6 and TRBJ2-1 provide the parts outside the CDR3, is DAGVTQSPTHLIKTRGQQVTLRCSPKSGHDTVSWYQQALGQGPQFIFQYYEEEERQRGNFPDRFSGHQFPNYSSELNVNALLLGDSALYLCASSLVGAGRSNEQFFGPGTRLTVL.

The gene calls are TRBV5-1 and TRBJ2-1; 7 positions agree with TRBD2. CDR3 length equals 12 residues. Germline V CDR1 and CDR2: SGHRS, YFSETQ. V shed 2 bases and J 8 bases; nucleotides not matched to a gene: 1. DNA for the CDR3: TGCGCCAGCAGCTTCCGGGGGGATGAGCAGTTCTTC. It specifies CASSFRGDEQFF.